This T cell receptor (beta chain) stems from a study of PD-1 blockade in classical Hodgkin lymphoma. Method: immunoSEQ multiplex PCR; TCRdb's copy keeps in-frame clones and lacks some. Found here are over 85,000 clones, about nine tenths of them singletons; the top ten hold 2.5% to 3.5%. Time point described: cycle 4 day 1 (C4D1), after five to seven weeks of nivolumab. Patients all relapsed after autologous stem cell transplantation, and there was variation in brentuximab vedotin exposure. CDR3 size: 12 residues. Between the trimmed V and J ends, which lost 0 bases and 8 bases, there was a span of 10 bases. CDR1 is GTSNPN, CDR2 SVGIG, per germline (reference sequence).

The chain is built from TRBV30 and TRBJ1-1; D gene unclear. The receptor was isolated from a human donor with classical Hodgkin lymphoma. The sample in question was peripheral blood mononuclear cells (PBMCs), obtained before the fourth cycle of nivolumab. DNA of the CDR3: TGTGCCTGGAGTGTCCGCTCTGAAGAAGCTTTCTTT. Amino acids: CAWSVRSEEAFF. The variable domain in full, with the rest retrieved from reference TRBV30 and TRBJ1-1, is SQTIHQWPATLVQPVGSPLSLECTVEGTSNPNLYWYRQAAGRGLQLLFYSVGIGQISSEVPQNLSASRPQDRQFILSSKKLLLSDSGFYLCAWSVRSEEAFFGQGTRLTVV.